A single TCR beta chain is shown here with its context. These data belong to a study of blood T cell repertoires in COVID-19. Turning to the study itself: From the United States, Italy and Spain came samples of acute and convalescent COVID-19. T cells, B-cell-depleted T cells, or PBMCs supplied cDNA or gDNA.

In the original workflow: Estimated nucleated cell counts came from reference gene primer amplification. Measured with immunoSEQ multiplex PCR; TCRdb has only the in-frame clones, and not every one. V, J and clone size are those of that table, while D and trimming were read from the DNA. The table shows about 200,000 clones, with roughly 80% occurring only once. The V gene lost 7 bases and the J gene lost 5 bases, with 14 bases spanning the gap. Germline V gene data show CDR1 as SQVTM and CDR2 as ANQGSEA. The CDR3 loop spans 12 amino acids. The gene calls are TRBV29-1 and TRBJ2-5; a possible D gene is TRBD1 (6 bases). The receptor's source is a woman in her 70s with acute or convalescent COVID-19. Input material: peripheral blood. The CDR3 DNA follows: TGCAGCGGCCGACAGGCCGCTGAGACCCAGTACTTC. This gives the protein CSGRQAAETQYF.